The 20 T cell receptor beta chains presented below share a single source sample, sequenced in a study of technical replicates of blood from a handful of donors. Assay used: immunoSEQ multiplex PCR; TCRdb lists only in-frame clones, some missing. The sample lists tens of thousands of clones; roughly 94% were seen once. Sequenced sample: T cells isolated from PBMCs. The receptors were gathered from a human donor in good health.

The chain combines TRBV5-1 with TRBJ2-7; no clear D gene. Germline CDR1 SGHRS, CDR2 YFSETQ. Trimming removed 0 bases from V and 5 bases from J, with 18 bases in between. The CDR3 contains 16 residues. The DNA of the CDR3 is TGCGCCAGCAGCTTGGGTGCGGCAGCCCCTCCGGACGAGCAGTACTTC. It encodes CASSLGAAAPPDEQYF.

The CDR3 bases are TGTGCCAGCAGTTACGGCCTTGCTAGCGGTTACAATGAGCAGTTCTTC. It encodes CASSYGLASGYNEQFF. This rearrangement joins TRBV6-5 to TRBJ2-1; TRBD2 aligns across 7 bases. Germline V gene lookup returns CDR1 MNHEY and CDR2 SVGAGI. Trimming at V came to 2 bases and at J to 4 bases, leaving 8 bases not matched to a gene. This CDR3 region has 16 residues.

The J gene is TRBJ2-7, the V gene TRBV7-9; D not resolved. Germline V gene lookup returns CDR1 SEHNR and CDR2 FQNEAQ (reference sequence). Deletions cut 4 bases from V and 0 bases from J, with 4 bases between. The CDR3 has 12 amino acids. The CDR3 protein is CASSSSSYEQYF. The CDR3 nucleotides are TGTGCCAGCAGCTCGAGCTCCTACGAGCAGTACTTC.

The CDR3 region is CASSWTGPGDGYTF. Here the CDR3 DNA reads TGTGCCAGCAGTTGGACGGGGCCGGGAGATGGCTACACCTTC. The rearrangement uses TRBV6-5 and TRBJ1-2, with D tentatively TRBD1 (5 bases). This CDR3 contains 14 residues. Deletions cut 4 bases from V and 6 bases from J, with 15 bases between. Per the germline V gene, CDR1 is MNHEY and CDR2 is SVGAGI.

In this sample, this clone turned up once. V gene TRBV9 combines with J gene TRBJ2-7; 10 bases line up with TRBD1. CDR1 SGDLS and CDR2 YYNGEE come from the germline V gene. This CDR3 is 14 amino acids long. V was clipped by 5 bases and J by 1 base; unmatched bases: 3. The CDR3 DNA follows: TGTGCCAGCAGACCGGGACAGGGGTCCTACGAGCAGTACTTC. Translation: CASRPGQGSYEQYF.

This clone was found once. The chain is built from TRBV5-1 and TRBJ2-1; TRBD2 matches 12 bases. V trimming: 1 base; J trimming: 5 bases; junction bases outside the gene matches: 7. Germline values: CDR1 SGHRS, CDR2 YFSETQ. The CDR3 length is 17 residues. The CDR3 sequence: CASSLSVRTSGDNEQFF. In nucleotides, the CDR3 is TGCGCCAGCAGCTTGTCCGTGAGGACTAGCGGGGACAATGAGCAGTTCTTC. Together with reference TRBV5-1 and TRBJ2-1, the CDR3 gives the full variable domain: KAGVTQTPRYLIKTRGQQVTLSCSPISGHRSVSWYQQTPGQGLQFLFEYFSETQRNKGNFPGRFSGRQFSNSRSEMNVSTLELGDSALYLCASSLSVRTSGDNEQFFGPGTRLTVL.

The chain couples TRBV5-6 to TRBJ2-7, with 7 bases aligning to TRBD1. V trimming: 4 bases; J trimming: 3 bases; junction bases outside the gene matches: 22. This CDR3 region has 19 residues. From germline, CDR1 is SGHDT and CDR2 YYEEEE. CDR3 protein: CASSGDRYLLGSANYEQYF. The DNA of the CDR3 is TGTGCCAGCAGCGGGGACAGATACTTATTGGGTAGCGCCAACTACGAGCAGTACTTC. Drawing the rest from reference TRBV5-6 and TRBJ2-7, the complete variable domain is DAGVTQSPTHLIKTRGQQVTLRCSPKSGHDTVSWYQQALGQGPQFIFQYYEEEERQRGNFPDRFSGHQFPNYSSELNVNALLLGDSALYLCASSGDRYLLGSANYEQYFGPGTRLTVT.

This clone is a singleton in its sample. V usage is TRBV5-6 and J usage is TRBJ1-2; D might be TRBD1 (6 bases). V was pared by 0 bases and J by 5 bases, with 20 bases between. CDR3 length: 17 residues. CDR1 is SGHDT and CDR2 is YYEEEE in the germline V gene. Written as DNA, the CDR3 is TGTGCCAGCAGCTTGGAGGTCTTTGGGGGGGCTCGGTATGGCTACACCTTC. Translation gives CASSLEVFGGARYGYTF.

The CDR3 DNA reads TGTGCCAGCAGCTTCCGTAAGGGGTCAGCAAGCTATGGCTACACCTTC. Residues: CASSFRKGSASYGYTF. This chain connects TRBV7-8 to TRBJ1-2; weak D call: TRBD1 (5 bases). CDR3 length equals 16 residues. Germline loops: CDR1 SGHVS, CDR2 FQNEAQ. The V end lost 3 bases, the J end lost 4 bases, and 18 bases lay between the germline ends.

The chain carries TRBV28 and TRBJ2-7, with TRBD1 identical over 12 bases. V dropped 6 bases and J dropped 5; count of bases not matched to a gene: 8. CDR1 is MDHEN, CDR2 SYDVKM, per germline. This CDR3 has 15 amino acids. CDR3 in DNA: TGTGCCAGCAGCCCTTTGGGACAGGGGGCCCACGAGCAGTACTTC. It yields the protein CASSPLGQGAHEQYF.

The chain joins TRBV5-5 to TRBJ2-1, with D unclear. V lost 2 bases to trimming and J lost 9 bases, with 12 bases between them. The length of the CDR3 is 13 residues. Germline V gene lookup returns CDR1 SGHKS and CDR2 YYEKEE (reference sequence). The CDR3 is CASSLPGSSEQFF. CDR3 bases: TGTGCCAGCAGCTTACCAGGAAGTTCTGAGCAGTTCTTC.

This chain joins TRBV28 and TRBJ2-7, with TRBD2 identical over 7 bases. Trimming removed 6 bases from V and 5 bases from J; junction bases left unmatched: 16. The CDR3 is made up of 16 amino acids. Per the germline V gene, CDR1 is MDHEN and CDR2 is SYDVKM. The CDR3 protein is CASSPAVSRLADEQYF. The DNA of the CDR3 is TGTGCCAGCAGCCCTGCGGTCTCTCGCCTAGCGGACGAGCAGTACTTC.

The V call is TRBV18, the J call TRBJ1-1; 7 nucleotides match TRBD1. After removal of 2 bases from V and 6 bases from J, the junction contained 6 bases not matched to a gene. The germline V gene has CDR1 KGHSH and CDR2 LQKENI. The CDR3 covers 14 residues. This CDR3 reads CASSPNRGSSEAFF. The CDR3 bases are TGTGCCAGCTCACCAAACAGGGGTAGCTCTGAAGCTTTCTTT.

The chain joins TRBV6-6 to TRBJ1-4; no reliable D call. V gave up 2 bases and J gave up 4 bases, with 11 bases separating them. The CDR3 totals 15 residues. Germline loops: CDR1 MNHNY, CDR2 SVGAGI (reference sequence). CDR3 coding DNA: TGTGCCAGCAGTTACCAACCGGGGTATAATGAAAAACTGTTTTTT. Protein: CASSYQPGYNEKLFF.

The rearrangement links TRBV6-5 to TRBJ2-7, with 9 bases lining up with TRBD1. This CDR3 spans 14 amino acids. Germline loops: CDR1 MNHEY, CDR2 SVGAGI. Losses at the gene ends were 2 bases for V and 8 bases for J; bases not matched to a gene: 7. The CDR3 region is CASSYGTGLVKQYF. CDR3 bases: TGTGCCAGCAGTTACGGGACAGGGCTTGTGAAGCAGTACTTC.

CDR3: CASQTTSGPYNEQFF. The CDR3 coding sequence is TGTGCCAGCCAAACCACTAGCGGGCCCTACAATGAGCAGTTCTTC. V gene TRBV9 combines with J gene TRBJ2-1, with 9 bases matching TRBD2. CDR1 and CDR2 (germline): SGDLS, YYNGEE. V was clipped by 7 bases and J by 2 bases; unmatched bases: 7. The length of the CDR3 is 15 residues.

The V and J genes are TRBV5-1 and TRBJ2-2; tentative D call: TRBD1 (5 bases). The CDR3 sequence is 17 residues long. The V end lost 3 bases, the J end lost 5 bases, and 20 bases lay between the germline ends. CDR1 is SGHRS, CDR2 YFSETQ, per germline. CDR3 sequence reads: CASSSAIEQGKTGELFF. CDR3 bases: TGCGCCAGCAGCTCGGCTATCGAGCAGGGAAAAACCGGGGAGCTGTTTTTT.

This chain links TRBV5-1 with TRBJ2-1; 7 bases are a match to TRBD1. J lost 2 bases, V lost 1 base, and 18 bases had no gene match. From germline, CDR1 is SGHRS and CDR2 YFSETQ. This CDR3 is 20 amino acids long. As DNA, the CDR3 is TGCGCCAGCAGCTTGTTAAGCTTGGGACAGAAGTATATCGCCTACAATGAGCAGTTCTTC. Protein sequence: CASSLLSLGQKYIAYNEQFF.

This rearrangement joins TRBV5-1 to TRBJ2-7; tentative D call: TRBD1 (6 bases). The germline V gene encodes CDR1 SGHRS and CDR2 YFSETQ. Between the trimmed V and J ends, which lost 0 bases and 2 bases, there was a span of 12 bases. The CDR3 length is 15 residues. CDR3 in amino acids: CASSLVLDSPYEQYF. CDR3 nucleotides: TGCGCCAGCAGCTTGGTTTTGGACAGCCCCTACGAGCAGTACTTC.

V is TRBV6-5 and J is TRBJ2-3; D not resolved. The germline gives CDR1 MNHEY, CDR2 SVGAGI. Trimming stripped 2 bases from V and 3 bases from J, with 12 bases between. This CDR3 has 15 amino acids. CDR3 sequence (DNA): TGTGCCAGCAGTTACGATGCAGGTGGGACAGATACGCAGTATTTT. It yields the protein CASSYDAGGTDTQYF.